These 30 T cell receptor beta chains share one sample of origin, sequenced in a study of identical twins (dated by TCRdb to between 2015 and 2016). Library preparation was by 5' RACE. The instrument was an Illumina HiSeq 2000. TCRdb cleaned the public reads at Q25 with fastp, built clones with MiXCR and kept in-frame beta chains. Merged by CDR3 protein, the rows form single entries marked with the most common genes and DNA. For this sample there are 700,000 to 950,000 distinct CDR3 sequences; approximately 13% appear just once. The ten most abundant clones make up 1.5% to 2% of the sample. In addition, the sample was reused for a study of yellow fever vaccine responses in identical twins.

The sequenced sample was PBMCs. These receptors all stem from a young woman in good health.

The V call is TRBV2, the J call TRBJ1-4; D not certain. Trimming removed 2 bases at V and 1 base at J, with 5 bases between. The CDR3 covers 14 residues. CDR1 and CDR2 (germline): SNHLY, FYNNEI. The CDR3 DNA reads TGTGCCAGCAGTGAATTCGGAACTAATGAAAAACTGTTTTTT. This gives the protein CASSEFGTNEKLFF.

The gene calls are TRBV12-3 or TRBV12-4 and TRBJ1-3; D is ambiguous. This CDR3 region has 14 residues. The V gene lost 10 bases and the J gene lost 0 bases, with 13 bases spanning the gap. The chain's CDR3 is CANSREFSGNTIYF. For the CDR3, the DNA is TGTGCCAACTCGAGGGAATTCTCTGGAAACACCATATATTTT.

The CDR3 sequence: CSVEGRVTDTQYF. CDR3 nucleotide sequence: TGCAGCGTTGAGGGCAGGGTCACAGATACGCAGTATTTT. V usage is TRBV29-1 and J usage is TRBJ2-3; the D gene is possibly TRBD1 (5 bases). In germline, CDR1 is SQVTM, CDR2 ANQGSEA. The CDR3 has 13 residues. With 3 bases removed from V and 2 bases from J, the gap between germline ends came to 9 bases.

This clonotype was seen a few times. The chain joins TRBV7-9 to TRBJ1-1; D is undetermined. Per the germline V gene, CDR1 is SEHNR and CDR2 is FQNEAQ (reference sequence). Trimming left V 5 bases short and J 3 bases short, with 19 bases between. The CDR3 extends over 16 amino acids. This CDR3 reads CASSPPGVGRDTEAFF. In DNA form, the CDR3 reads TGTGCCAGCAGCCCCCCCGGGGTGGGTAGGGACACTGAAGCTTTCTTT.

This chain joins TRBV10-3 and TRBJ1-2; 9 bases are a match to TRBD1. After removal of 2 bases from V and 4 bases from J, the junction contained 14 bases not matched to a gene. CDR3 length: 18 residues. Germline V gene lookup returns CDR1 ENHRY and CDR2 SYGVKD. CDR3 nucleotides: TGTGCCATCAGTGAGGAAGGGCTGGACAGGGGAAAGTTCTATGGCTACACCTTC. This sequence encodes CAISEEGLDRGKFYGYTF.

This sequence joins TRBV5-6 and TRBJ2-3; 7 bases align to TRBD2. The J segment lost 3 bases and the V segment lost 4 bases, leaving 11 bases of the junction unmatched. Germline assignment: CDR1 SGHDT and CDR2 YYEEEE. There are 16 residues in the CDR3. The CDR3 region has the DNA TGTGCCAGCAGCCCCATTATCGGGGGGTGGACAGATACGCAGTATTTT. Protein sequence: CASSPIIGGWTDTQYF.

The chain links TRBV27 to TRBJ1-5; tentatively, D is TRBD1 (5 bases). This CDR3 is built from 13 residues. Germline loops: CDR1 MNHEY, CDR2 SMNVEV (reference sequence). Trimming removed 5 bases at V and 8 bases at J, with 13 bases between. DNA for the CDR3: TGTGCCAGCAGTCCAGGGATCTGGAAGCCCCAGCATTTT. Encoded protein: CASSPGIWKPQHF.

The chain recombines TRBV5-1 with TRBJ2-7, with D unresolved. Germline V lookup: CDR1 SGHRS, CDR2 YFSETQ. The V end lost 6 bases, the J end lost 4 bases, and 14 bases lay between the germline ends. The CDR3 loop spans 13 amino acids. Here the CDR3 reads CASIFPARYEQYV. DNA of the CDR3: TGCGCCAGCATCTTCCCCGCGAGGTACGAGCAGTACGTC.

This clonotype was seen at least ten times. The chain carries TRBV15 and TRBJ1-1, with D perhaps TRBD1 (6 bases). The CDR3 runs 21 residues. The ends were cut back, 0 bases at V and 0 bases at J, with 26 bases in the middle. Germline V gives CDR1 LNHNV, CDR2 YYDKDF (reference sequence). Here the CDR3 reads CATSRDRNPRQVKRVNTEAFF. CDR3 nucleotides: TGTGCCACCAGCAGAGATCGAAACCCCCGACAGGTTAAGAGGGTGAACACTGAAGCTTTCTTT.

This clonotype was seen more than once but under ten times. The chain has TRBV20-1 and TRBJ1-5; D unresolved. The CDR3 contains 15 residues. V lost 0 bases and J 7 bases, leaving 16 bases between the germline ends. Germline V gives CDR1 DFQATT, CDR2 SNEGSKA (reference sequence). The CDR3 reads CSARDSGPAKQPQHF. CDR3 in DNA: TGCAGTGCTAGAGATTCCGGCCCGGCCAAACAGCCCCAGCATTTT.

This clonotype was seen a handful of times. The chain links TRBV4-1 to TRBJ2-3, with 8 bases matching TRBD2. Germline V gives CDR1 MGHRA, CDR2 YSYEKL. V was pared by 1 base and J by 5 bases, with 11 bases of the junction left unmatched. The CDR3 totals 17 residues. CDR3 bases: TGCGCCAGCAGCCAAGCTAGCGGGTCTCTGGGAAAAGATACGCAGTATTTT. Protein: CASSQASGSLGKDTQYF.

This clonotype was seen only a few times. The chain is built from TRBV10-3 and TRBJ1-4; tentative D call: TRBD1 (6 bases). V lost 3 bases and J lost 7, with 12 bases in between. Germline lookup yields CDR1 ENHRY and CDR2 SYGVKD. The CDR3 runs to 14 residues. For the CDR3, the DNA is TGTGCCATCAGTGAATCATCAGGGGTTGAAAAACTGTTTTTT. The encoded protein is CAISESSGVEKLFF.

The chain recombines TRBV5-1 with TRBJ2-2, with D unclear. Trimming removed 1 base at V and 2 bases at J, with 12 bases between. CDR1 and CDR2 from the germline V gene are SGHRS and YFSETQ. This CDR3 contains 16 residues. The CDR3 bases are TGCGCCAGCAGCTTGAGCCTCACCCACAACACCGGGGAGCTGTTTTTT. Protein product: CASSLSLTHNTGELFF.

The sample holds many counts of this clonotype. In DNA form, the CDR3 reads TGCAGTGCTAGGGCGGGACTAGCGGGCATCCAAGAGACCCAGTACTTC. As protein: CSARAGLAGIQETQYF. This sequence joins TRBV20-1 and TRBJ2-5, with 12 bases aligning to TRBD2. The ends lost 3 bases at V and 1 base at J; junction bases unmatched: 6. The V gene's germline CDR1 is DFQATT and CDR2 SNEGSKA (reference sequence). CDR3 length: 16 residues.

This clonotype was picked up a small number of times. This chain's CDR3 is CASSTGTALAKNIQYF. The CDR3 region has the DNA TGTGCCAGCAGTACGGGGACAGCTTTAGCCAAAAACATTCAGTACTTC. This chain joins TRBV12-3 or TRBV12-4 and TRBJ2-4, with TRBD1 matching over 7 bases. The CDR3 consists of 16 residues. V shed 5 bases, J shed 0 bases, and the junction held 7 bases outside the gene matches.

The V and J genes are TRBV10-3 and TRBJ1-1; 11 nucleotides agree with TRBD1. Germline V lookup: CDR1 ENHRY, CDR2 SYGVKD. The CDR3 extends over 12 amino acids. The trim removed 10 bases at V and 7 bases at J, leaving 5 bases unmatched. This chain's CDR3 is CATTDRGLEAFF. CDR3 DNA sequence: TGTGCCACCACGGACAGGGGGCTTGAAGCTTTCTTT.

The table lists this clonotype with a few counts. The chain has TRBV10-2 and TRBJ2-3; 9 positions agree with TRBD2. J gave up 2 bases and V 2 bases, and 2 bases lay outside the gene matches. Germline V gene lookup returns CDR1 WSHSY and CDR2 SAAADI. This CDR3 spans 15 amino acids. The CDR3 loop is CASSEAGGDTDTQYF. For the CDR3, the DNA is TGCGCCAGCAGTGAGGCGGGAGGGGACACAGATACGCAGTATTTT.

This clonotype has a handful of counts. The V call is TRBV25-1, the J call TRBJ2-7; tentative D call: TRBD1 (5 bases). CDR3 length: 17 amino acids. The ends were cut back, 2 bases at V and 4 bases at J, with 21 bases in the middle. Germline loops: CDR1 MGHDK, CDR2 SYGVNS. The CDR3 coding sequence is TGTGCCAGCAGTGAAGGGGCAGGTTCGGCGAGGTCATACGAGCAGTACTTC. The encoded protein is CASSEGAGSARSYEQYF.

The rearrangement uses TRBV28 and TRBJ1-2; D gene unclear. Germline CDR1 is MDHEN and CDR2 is SYDVKM. Trimming stripped 3 bases from V and 10 bases from J, with 9 bases between. CDR3 length: 11 residues. The CDR3 DNA reads TGTGCCAGCAGTTTGGGGAGGACCTACACCTTC. Translated: CASSLGRTYTF.

The J gene is TRBJ2-7, the V gene TRBV28; 12 bases match TRBD2. CDR1 and CDR2 (germline): MDHEN, SYDVKM. V was pared by 7 bases and J by 7 bases, with 14 bases of the junction left unmatched. The CDR3 loop spans 16 amino acids. As DNA, the CDR3 is TGTGCCAGCAACTTGGCTAGCGGGAGGGTATTGGGAGAGCAGTACTTC. Translation gives CASNLASGRVLGEQYF.

This clonotype was seen a few times. The chain combines TRBV29-1 with TRBJ2-1; tentative D call: TRBD2 (5 bases). The germline gives CDR1 SQVTM, CDR2 ANQGSEA. V was cut by 7 bases and J by 1 base, with 11 bases left in between. This CDR3 comprises 13 residues. The CDR3 nucleotides read TGCAGCGCTGAGCGGACTTCCTACAATGAGCAGTTCTTC. Residues: CSAERTSYNEQFF.

The chain has TRBV18 and TRBJ2-7; TRBD1 matches at 7 bases. With V trimmed by 2 bases and J by 0 bases, 4 bases remained unmatched. The germline V gene encodes CDR1 KGHSH and CDR2 LQKENI. This CDR3 spans 15 amino acids. Here the CDR3 reads CASSPKGQSSYEQYF. DNA for the CDR3: TGTGCCAGCTCACCAAAGGGACAGAGCTCCTACGAGCAGTACTTC.

The chain combines TRBV7-9 with TRBJ2-2, with D hard to call. Trimming took off 5 bases at V and 1 base at J, with 11 bases between the two ends. CDR1 and CDR2 (germline): SEHNR, FQNEAQ (reference sequence). This CDR3 comprises 15 residues. CDR3: CASSPTVKNTGELFF. CDR3 in DNA: TGTGCCAGCAGCCCTACAGTAAAGAACACCGGGGAGCTGTTTTTT.

The table lists this clonotype with a few counts. The gene calls are TRBV7-3 and TRBJ2-1; 11 bases match TRBD2. Trimming cost V 6 bases and J 7 bases; bases outside gene matches: 23. There are 20 residues in the CDR3. From germline, CDR1 is SGHTA and CDR2 FQGTGA. The CDR3 nucleotides are TGTGCCAGCAGGTCAGGCTTGGGGTGTAAACTAGCGGGAGTTTGGAATGAGCAGTTCTTC. Protein: CASRSGLGCKLAGVWNEQFF.

This clonotype was observed at least ten times. The chain links TRBV12-3 or TRBV12-4 to TRBJ1-6; 8 positions agree with TRBD1. The CDR3 extends over 15 amino acids. Trimming cost V 6 bases and J 6 bases; bases outside gene matches: 7. Here the CDR3 reads CASRTGQGSNSPLHF. CDR3 in DNA: TGTGCCAGCAGGACAGGACAGGGTAGTAATTCACCCCTCCACTTT.

This clonotype showed up many times. The V and J genes are TRBV24-1 and TRBJ2-5; 8 bases are shared with TRBD2. Germline V CDR1 and CDR2: KGHDR, SFDVKD. This CDR3 spans 16 amino acids. After removal of 5 bases from V and 2 bases from J, the junction contained 9 bases not matched to a gene. CDR3 bases: TGTGCCACCAGTGGGTCGGGAGGGTCTATTCAAGAGACCCAGTACTTC. This gives the protein CATSGSGGSIQETQYF.

There are many counts of this clonotype. The chain combines TRBV28 with TRBJ1-6; D perhaps matches TRBD1 (5 bases). The V and J ends lost 4 bases and 9 bases respectively, with 16 bases between them. The CDR3 totals 15 residues. Germline V gene lookup returns CDR1 MDHEN and CDR2 SYDVKM. CDR3 in amino acids: CASSSRGEGVSPLHF. CDR3 nucleotides: TGTGCCAGCAGTTCTCGAGGGGAAGGTGTTTCACCCCTCCACTTT.

This clonotype was seen repeatedly, ten times or more. This rearrangement joins TRBV20-1 to TRBJ2-3, with D possibly matching TRBD2 (5 bases). CDR3 size: 13 residues. V lost 7 bases to trimming and J lost 2 bases, with 13 bases between them. Germline CDR1 reads DFQATT; CDR2 reads SNEGSKA (reference sequence). The CDR3 loop is CSDGIVNTDTQYF. The CDR3 bases are TGCAGTGACGGGATAGTGAACACAGATACGCAGTATTTT.

The chain joins TRBV4-1 to TRBJ2-7, with D unresolved. This CDR3 spans 13 amino acids. Germline loops: CDR1 MGHRA, CDR2 YSYEKL. The ends were cut back, 4 bases at V and 3 bases at J, with 10 bases in the middle. CDR3 residues: CASSRGTDYEQYV. For the CDR3, the DNA is TGCGCCAGCAGCCGTGGAACGGACTACGAGCAGTACGTC.

This clonotype was recorded a few times. This chain joins TRBV11-2 and TRBJ2-5; 9 bases agree with TRBD2. Losses at the gene ends were 5 bases for V and 5 bases for J; bases not matched to a gene: 12. This CDR3 contains 16 residues. CDR1 and CDR2 from the germline V gene are SGHAT and FQNNGV. The CDR3 sequence: CASSQPLVAGEETQYF. The CDR3, as DNA: TGTGCCAGCAGCCAGCCGCTGGTAGCGGGAGAGGAGACCCAGTACTTC.